The 16 T cell receptor beta chains presented below share a single source sample, sequenced in a study of T cells in Graves' hyperthyroidism and ophthalmopathy. TCR beta CDR3 region amplification was performed from RNA transcripts. RT-PCR in the first round (using the HTBI primer set) targeted the TCR CDR3. TCRdb re-analysed the multiplex PCR reads in MiXCR, keeping a single row per CDR3 protein. This table holds more than 350,000 distinct CDR3 sequences, 14% to 15% found once. Sequencing was done on a sample of blood. These receptors were collected from a woman aged 25 to 39 with Graves' hyperthyroidism.

At least ten counts were recorded for this clonotype. The rearrangement joins TRBV6-1 to TRBJ2-1; perhaps D is TRBD1 or TRBD2 (6 bases each). V was clipped by 6 bases and J by 7 bases, with 10 bases between them. CDR1 and CDR2 (germline): MNHNS, SASEGT. This CDR3 has 12 residues. As DNA, the CDR3 is TGTGCCAGCAGCGGAGGGGGGAATGAGCAGTTCTTC. It codes for CASSGGGNEQFF.

Many counts were recorded for this clonotype. The rearrangement links TRBV6-1 to TRBJ2-5; D may match TRBD1 or TRBD2 (5 bases each). The CDR3 consists of 15 residues. The germline V and J ends were trimmed by 6 bases and 2 bases, with 16 bases remaining between them. The germline V gene encodes CDR1 MNHNS and CDR2 SASEGT. The CDR3 spells CASSAVGTGQETQYF. In DNA, the CDR3 is TGTGCCAGCAGCGCCGTCGGGACGGGGCAAGAGACCCAGTACTTC.

This clonotype was seen more than once but under ten times. The chain links TRBV18 to TRBJ1-6; D not resolved. The germline CDR1 and CDR2 sequences are KGHSH and LQKENI. CDR3 size: 16 residues. V lost 4 bases, J lost 4 bases, and 14 bases lay in between. The CDR3 bases are TGTGCCAGCTCACGTAGTGACACTCGTTATAATTCACCCCTCCACTTT. The encoded protein is CASSRSDTRYNSPLHF.

The chain joins TRBV28 to TRBJ2-1, with D unclear. Looked up from germline, CDR1 is MDHEN and CDR2 is SYDVKM. The ends were cut back, 0 bases at V and 0 bases at J, with 9 bases in the middle. This CDR3 comprises 16 residues. The CDR3 DNA follows: TGTGCCAGCAGTTTATGGGCCGGAAGCTCCTACAATGAGCAGTTCTTC. Translation: CASSLWAGSSYNEQFF.

This chain connects TRBV29-1 to TRBJ2-3, with D possibly TRBD1 on 5 matching bases. V shed 4 bases and J shed 2 bases, with 13 bases lying between them. The CDR3 has 14 amino acids. Germline V gene sequence: CDR1 SQVTM, CDR2 ANQGSEA. The CDR3, as DNA: TGCAGCGTTGGACAGCTATCAGTCACAGATACGCAGTATTTT. Its translation is CSVGQLSVTDTQYF.

V gene TRBV11-2 combines with J gene TRBJ1-1; no definite D call. The germline CDR1 and CDR2 sequences are SGHAT and FQNNGV. Trimming removed 2 bases at V and 4 bases at J, with 8 bases between. The CDR3 loop spans 13 amino acids. CDR3 amino acids: CASSLTESTEAFF. DNA for the CDR3: TGTGCCAGCAGCTTAACGGAGAGCACTGAAGCTTTCTTT.

This clonotype has at least ten counts. This chain uses TRBV30 with TRBJ1-1; D call uncertain. V was cut by 2 bases and J by 1 base, with 5 bases left in between. This CDR3 region has 12 residues. The germline V gene has CDR1 GTSNPN and CDR2 SVGIG (reference sequence). CDR3 residues: CAWSSENTEAFF. The CDR3 nucleotides are TGTGCCTGGAGTTCTGAGAACACTGAAGCTTTCTTT.

The chain links TRBV20-1 to TRBJ1-2; 7 bases fit TRBD1. This CDR3 comprises 13 residues. The J segment lost 5 bases and the V segment lost 2 bases, leaving 5 bases of the junction unmatched. The germline V gene has CDR1 DFQATT and CDR2 SNEGSKA (reference sequence). DNA for the CDR3: TGCAGTGCTAGACGACAGGGCCCATATGGCTACACCTTC. Protein: CSARRQGPYGYTF.

This clonotype was recorded at least ten times. CDR3 loop: CASRRQGYEQYF. The DNA for the CDR3 is TGTGCCAGCAGGAGACAGGGTTACGAGCAGTACTTC. The V and J genes are TRBV28 and TRBJ2-7; 7 bases map to TRBD1. The junction had 3 bases not matched to a gene; V was cut back by 6 bases and J by 4 bases. The CDR3 runs to 12 residues. The V gene's germline CDR1 is MDHEN and CDR2 SYDVKM.

This clonotype was seen a handful of times. The rearrangement joins TRBV9 to TRBJ1-2, with TRBD1 identical over 7 bases. V trimming: 0 bases; J trimming: 8 bases; junction bases outside the gene matches: 4. The CDR3 length is 13 residues. Germline V lookup: CDR1 SGDLS, CDR2 YYNGEE. Here the CDR3 DNA reads TGTGCCAGCAGCGTAGCCGGGACAGTCGGCTACACCTTC. This gives the protein CASSVAGTVGYTF. Supplemented by reference TRBV9 and TRBJ1-2, the full variable domain reads DSGVTQTPKHLITATGQRVTLRCSPRSGDLSVYWYQQSLDQGLQFLIQYYNGEERAKGNILERFSAQQFPDLHSELNLSSLELGDSALYFCASSVAGTVGYTFGSGTRLTVV.

The V and J genes are TRBV5-1 and TRBJ2-5; D unclear. The CDR3 extends over 14 amino acids. The V and J ends lost 3 bases and 5 bases respectively, with 14 bases between them. The germline V gene has CDR1 SGHRS and CDR2 YFSETQ. CDR3 sequence (DNA): TGCGCCAGCAGCTCCCGCGGCCCGATGGAGACCCAGTACTTC. Amino acid sequence: CASSSRGPMETQYF.

This clonotype was observed many times. The chain joins TRBV28 to TRBJ2-6, with 9 bases fitting TRBD1. V lost 11 bases and J lost 4; bases outside the gene matches: 15. Germline V lookup: CDR1 MDHEN, CDR2 SYDVKM. The CDR3 is 17 residues long. CDR3: CASTYRGQGVGANVLTF. The CDR3 DNA reads TGTGCCTCAACGTACAGGGGGCAGGGTGTGGGGGCCAACGTCCTGACTTTC. Using reference TRBV28 and TRBJ2-6 for the parts outside the CDR3, the full variable domain is DVKVTQSSRYLVKRTGEKVFLECVQDMDHENMFWYRQDPGLGLRLIYFSYDVKMKEKGDIPEGYSVSREKKERFSLILESASTNQTSMYLCASTYRGQGVGANVLTFGAGSRLTVL.

The genes are TRBV28 and TRBJ2-1, with TRBD1 as a possible D gene (5 bases). The length of the CDR3 is 12 residues. Germline V gene lookup returns CDR1 MDHEN and CDR2 SYDVKM. V was pared by 2 bases and J by 11 bases, with 10 bases between. The CDR3 nucleotides are TGTGCCAGCAGTTTACTGACAGACCAGCAGTTCTTC. Translated: CASSLLTDQQFF.

This clonotype has a count of ten or more. V and J are TRBV12-3 or TRBV12-4 and TRBJ2-2; 8 bases map to TRBD1. The trim removed 6 bases at V and 4 bases at J, leaving 4 bases unmatched. This CDR3 contains 14 residues. CDR3 nucleotide sequence: TGTGCCAGCAGAGATACAGGGGGCACCGGGGAGCTGTTTTTT. It is translated as CASRDTGGTGELFF.

The chain carries TRBV24-1 and TRBJ1-5; D gene uncertain. The CDR3 is 14 amino acids. Per the germline V gene, CDR1 is KGHDR and CDR2 is SFDVKD. V shed 1 base and J shed 7 bases, with 10 bases lying between them. CDR3 in DNA: TGTGCCACCAGTGATTTCATGGGAAACCAGCCCCAGCATTTT. Residues: CATSDFMGNQPQHF.

This clonotype was detected many times. The chain combines TRBV5-1 with TRBJ2-3, with unresolved D. V was trimmed by 1 base and J by 2 bases, leaving 11 bases between them. CDR3 size: 15 residues. Per the germline V gene, CDR1 is SGHRS and CDR2 is YFSETQ. CDR3 residues: CASSLRRVITDTQYF. DNA for the CDR3: TGCGCCAGCAGCTTGAGGAGAGTGATCACAGATACGCAGTATTTT.